This T cell receptor beta chain stems from a study of graft-versus-host responses after intestinal transplantation. This CDR3 comprises 15 residues. CDR1 is SGHNT and CDR2 is YENEEA in the germline V gene. Trimming pared 1 base from V and 4 bases from J, leaving 12 bases between. This clone was seen only once. The antigen remains unidentified. Here immunoSEQ multiplex PCR was the method, and the copy in TCRdb shows in-frame clones only, minus some. The repertoire holds some 130,000 clones, with 85% to 95% as singletons. The sequence derives from a human donor who received an intestinal transplant. Sequences were derived from unstimulated CD4+ T cells sorted from spleen or lymph node cells, sampled before intestinal transplant. The chain uses TRBV11-3 and TRBJ2-3, with D possibly matching TRBD1 (6 bases). The CDR3 loop is CASSLGQGLADTQYF. The CDR3 coding sequence is TGTGCCAGCAGCTTAGGTCAGGGGCTCGCAGATACGCAGTATTTT.